This T cell receptor beta chain was obtained from a study of T cells in Graves' hyperthyroidism and ophthalmopathy. Amplification of TCR beta CDR3 regions used RNA as the template. TCR CDR3 regions were first amplified by RT-PCR with HTBI primers. Using its own MiXCR run on the multiplex PCR reads, TCRdb lists one record per CDR3 protein. The sample has roughly 740,000 distinct CDR3 sequences; about 15% are singletons. Study observations and caveats: Blood also contained most expanded thyroid clonotypes above 0.001.

This clonotype came up many times. Antigen specificity is unknown. V was trimmed by 4 bases and J by 2 bases, leaving 8 bases between them. Germline V gene data show CDR1 as SGHTA and CDR2 as FQGTGA. The CDR3 sequence is 13 residues long. V gene TRBV7-3 combines with J gene TRBJ2-5; no definite D call. The source material was blood. The sequence was collected from a young man with Graves' hyperthyroidism. The CDR3 region is CASSSLIQETQYF. The CDR3 DNA reads TGTGCCAGCAGCTCGCTCATACAAGAGACCCAGTACTTC.